Shown below are 25 T cell receptor beta chains from a single sample sequenced in a study of shared clonotypes between healthy human individuals. The method was immunoSEQ multiplex PCR; TCRdb's version includes in-frame clones alone and lacks a portion of them. This sample yields around 700,000 clones, of which about 78% are seen a single time; approximately 1.8% belongs to the top ten. The sample consisted of memory CD4+ T cells sorted from blood. Subset here: CD45RA-negative fraction. The origin of the receptors is a woman aged 25 to 39 in good health.

The rearrangement uses TRBV30 and TRBJ2-1; D is undetermined. The CDR3 extends over 13 amino acids. Germline CDR1 is GTSNPN and CDR2 is SVGIG (reference sequence). V was shortened by 2 bases and J by 3 bases, with 8 bases between the two germline ends. CDR3 sequence reads: CAWSRANYNEQFF. The CDR3 region has the DNA TGTGCCTGGAGTAGAGCAAACTACAATGAGCAGTTCTTC.

The chain combines TRBV4-2 with TRBJ2-1, with 12 bases identical to TRBD2. This CDR3 has 19 amino acids. Per germline, CDR1 LGHNA and CDR2 YNFKEQ. Trimming took 0 bases from V and 6 from J; bases not matched to a gene: 12. The CDR3 loop reads CASSQEGGLAGGRRNEQFF. In DNA form, the CDR3 reads TGTGCCAGCAGCCAAGAGGGTGGGCTAGCGGGAGGGAGGCGCAATGAGCAGTTCTTC.

The V and J genes are TRBV28 and TRBJ2-2, with 9 bases identical to TRBD1. The CDR3 contains 16 residues. V was pared by 9 bases and J by 7 bases, with 15 bases of the junction left unmatched. Germline-derived CDR1 and CDR2 are MDHEN and SYDVKM. The CDR3 DNA is TGTGCCAGTTGGGACAGGGACGCTCGAAAGTTCGGGGAGCTGTTTTTT. The encoded protein is CASWDRDARKFGELFF.

The V gene is TRBV30, the J gene TRBJ2-7; 9 positions agree with TRBD2. Germline lookup yields CDR1 GTSNPN and CDR2 SVGIG (reference sequence). This CDR3 has 16 amino acids. Trimming took 4 bases from V and 6 from J; bases not matched to a gene: 16. CDR3 nucleotide sequence: TGTGCCTGGAACTCTGGTCCCGGACTAGCGACCGTCGAGCAGTACTTC. Encoded protein: CAWNSGPGLATVEQYF.

V gene TRBV18 combines with J gene TRBJ2-5; D unresolved. CDR1 and CDR2 from the germline V gene are KGHSH and LQKENI. The CDR3 is 13 residues long. V was clipped by 0 bases and J by 2 bases, with 4 bases between them. The CDR3 is CASSPPLQETQYF. CDR3 DNA sequence: TGTGCCAGCTCACCACCACTACAAGAGACCCAGTACTTC.

V gene TRBV6-1 combines with J gene TRBJ1-3; D not certain. The CDR3 runs to 14 residues. Germline-derived CDR1 and CDR2 are MNHNS and SASEGT. The V end lost 6 bases, the J end lost 0 bases, and 9 bases lay between the germline ends. The chain's CDR3 is CASRFLDSGNTIYF. In DNA form, the CDR3 reads TGTGCCAGCAGGTTTTTAGACTCTGGAAACACCATATATTTT.

J is TRBJ2-1 and V is TRBV9, with 7 bases identical to TRBD2. J gave up 4 bases and V 0 bases, and 4 bases lay outside the gene matches. The CDR3 extends over 15 amino acids. CDR1 is SGDLS and CDR2 is YYNGEE in the germline V gene. DNA for the CDR3: TGTGCCAGCAGCGTAGATAGCGGGTTATACAATGAGCAGTTCTTC. This encodes CASSVDSGLYNEQFF.

CDR3 amino acids: CASSRVGTSPLPSEQYF. CDR3 coding DNA: TGTGCCAGCAGCCGTGTGGGTACGAGTCCGCTCCCGAGCGAGCAGTACTTC. The V and J genes are TRBV7-9 and TRBJ2-7; D remains unclear. The V gene's germline CDR1 is SEHNR and CDR2 FQNEAQ (reference sequence). V lost 5 bases and J lost 6, with 26 bases in between. This CDR3 is built from 17 residues.

This clone is a singleton in its sample. This chain uses TRBV27 with TRBJ1-2; 9 bases agree with TRBD1. The germline gives CDR1 MNHEY, CDR2 SMNVEV (reference sequence). J lost 4 bases, V lost 8 bases, and 5 bases had no gene match. The length of the CDR3 is 13 residues. The CDR3 reads CASADRGFYGYTF. CDR3 coding DNA: TGTGCCAGCGCGGACAGGGGATTCTATGGCTACACCTTC.

In nucleotides, the CDR3 is TGTGCCAGCAGCTTCGTGACAGGGACTCCCTCTGGAAACACCATATATTTT. It codes for CASSFVTGTPSGNTIYF. This rearrangement joins TRBV7-8 to TRBJ1-3, with 7 bases aligning to TRBD1. The CDR3 loop spans 17 amino acids. Germline CDR1 and CDR2: SGHVS and FQNEAQ. J gave up 0 bases and V 3 bases, and 8 bases lay outside the gene matches.

This clone was counted ten times or more. The V call is TRBV1, the J call TRBJ2-1; TRBD1, the table's D call, lacks a check against the DNA. TRBV1 is a pseudogene segment. The CDR3 contains 16 residues. The CDR3 DNA is TGCACCAGCAGCCAAGCGACAGGGGGCTCTTACAATGAGCAGTTCTTC. This encodes CTSSQATGGSYNEQFF.

The V call is TRBV2, the J call TRBJ2-7; 14 bases align to TRBD2. Germline trimming cut 9 bases from V and 4 bases from J; bases unmatched to any gene: 2. Germline CDR1 reads SNHLY; CDR2 reads FYNNEI. The CDR3 extends over 13 amino acids. The CDR3 bases are TGTGCCAGTGGGACTAGCGGGAGTTACGAGCAGTACTTC. Its protein product is CASGTSGSYEQYF.

The CDR3 region has the DNA TGTGCCAGCAGCTTCAGGACTAGCGGGAGGAACGAGCAGTACTTC. This encodes CASSFRTSGRNEQYF. The rearrangement joins TRBV11-2 to TRBJ2-7; 14 bases align to TRBD2. V lost 3 bases and J lost 5; bases outside the gene matches: 3. There are 15 residues in the CDR3. CDR1 and CDR2 (germline): SGHAT, FQNNGV.

This clone is a singleton in its sample. This chain links TRBV25-1 with TRBJ2-1, with D possibly TRBD2 on 5 matching bases. V was pared by 3 bases and J by 10 bases, with 13 bases between. CDR1 is MGHDK, CDR2 SYGVNS, per germline. CDR3 length: 13 amino acids. DNA for the CDR3: TGTGCCAGCAGTGAGTTAGACTACTACGAGCAGTTCTTC. It yields the protein CASSELDYYEQFF.

The chain is built from TRBV6-4 and TRBJ1-2; no clear D. This CDR3 contains 14 residues. V was shortened by 0 bases and J by 6 bases, with 11 bases between the two germline ends. CDR1 MRHNA and CDR2 SNTAGT come from the germline V gene. The DNA for the CDR3 is TGTGCCAGCAGTGACTCCGGGCAGTCCGATGGCTACACCTTC. Translating it yields CASSDSGQSDGYTF.

This chain joins TRBV28 and TRBJ1-2; 8 positions agree with TRBD1. Germline V gene data show CDR1 as MDHEN and CDR2 as SYDVKM. There are 18 residues in the CDR3. Losses at the gene ends were 5 bases for V and 1 base for J; bases not matched to a gene: 15. The CDR3 loop is CASSPSTGTGNFNYGYTF. DNA for the CDR3: TGTGCCAGCAGTCCCTCCACCGGGACAGGAAATTTTAACTATGGCTACACCTTC.

This clone was counted between two and nine times. V usage is TRBV28 and J usage is TRBJ1-5; tentative D call: TRBD1 (6 bases). The CDR3 is 15 amino acids. V dropped 8 bases and J dropped 3 bases, with 17 bases sitting between them. CDR1 is MDHEN, CDR2 SYDVKM, per germline. CDR3 sequence reads: CASHKGGPHNQPQHF. DNA for the CDR3: TGTGCCAGCCATAAGGGGGGACCGCACAATCAGCCCCAGCATTTT.

V is TRBV11-3 and J is TRBJ2-5; 8 bases map to TRBD1. The CDR3 has 15 amino acids. V was pared by 5 bases and J by 5 bases, with 10 bases of the junction left unmatched. Germline lookup yields CDR1 SGHNT and CDR2 YENEEA. CDR3 nucleotide sequence: TGTGCCAGCAGCCGCGGACAGGGTCTTAGGGAGACCCAGTACTTC. As protein: CASSRGQGLRETQYF.

This chain connects TRBV2 to TRBJ1-3; D remains ambiguous. The V gene lost 2 bases and the J gene lost 1 base, with 6 bases spanning the gap. Germline CDR1 is SNHLY and CDR2 is FYNNEI. CDR3 size: 14 residues. The CDR3 reads CASSEQESGNTIYF. The CDR3 nucleotides are TGTGCCAGCAGTGAACAGGAATCTGGAAACACCATATATTTT.

The chain joins TRBV4-2 to TRBJ2-1; TRBD1 or TRBD2 may be the D gene (5 bases each). Germline assignment: CDR1 LGHNA and CDR2 YNFKEQ. The CDR3 is made up of 15 amino acids. Deletions cut 4 bases from V and 8 bases from J, with 18 bases between. The CDR3 here is CASSRNRDLGDEQFF. CDR3 bases: TGTGCCAGCAGCCGAAACCGGGACCTCGGGGATGAGCAGTTCTTC.

The chain carries TRBV10-1 and TRBJ2-1; TRBD2 matches 12 bases. Trimming at V came to 0 bases and at J to 9 bases, leaving 6 bases not matched to a gene. This CDR3 has 16 amino acids. Germline CDR1 WNHNN, CDR2 SYGVQD (reference sequence). DNA for the CDR3: TGCGCCAGCAGTGAGTCCCTAGCGGGAGGGCCGGGTGAGCAGTTCTTC. It yields the protein CASSESLAGGPGEQFF.

The CDR3 spells CASSLARGPETQYF. The DNA of the CDR3 is TGTGCCAGCAGCTTAGCGCGGGGCCCAGAGACCCAGTACTTC. V and J are TRBV7-8 and TRBJ2-5; weak D call: TRBD2 (6 bases). This CDR3 region has 14 residues. Per germline, CDR1 SGHVS and CDR2 FQNEAQ. V lost 0 bases and J 4 bases, leaving 9 bases between the germline ends.

The chain combines TRBV2 with TRBJ2-5; TRBD1 might be the D (5 bases). This CDR3 region has 12 residues. V gave up 7 bases and J gave up 0 bases, with 6 bases separating them. Germline V gene sequence: CDR1 SNHLY, CDR2 FYNNEI. Written as DNA, the CDR3 is TGTGCCAGCAAGACAGACCAAGAGACCCAGTACTTC. This sequence encodes CASKTDQETQYF.

V and J are TRBV5-1 and TRBJ2-7, with 11 bases fitting TRBD2. CDR3 length: 15 amino acids. CDR1 is SGHRS, CDR2 YFSETQ, per germline. The ends lost 3 bases at V and 5 bases at J; junction bases unmatched: 7. The CDR3 DNA follows: TGCGCCAGCAGCTCCGCTAGCGGGAGGCTCGACGAGCAGTACTTC. The encoded protein is CASSSASGRLDEQYF.

The J gene is TRBJ2-3, the V gene TRBV5-4; D could derive from TRBD1 or TRBD2 (5 bases each). Trimming pared 3 bases from V and 4 bases from J, leaving 15 bases between. The germline gives CDR1 SGHNT, CDR2 YYREEE (reference sequence). The CDR3 consists of 15 residues. DNA for the CDR3: TGTGCCAGCAGCTCCCCGGGACCCCAAGCAGATACGCAGTATTTT. It is translated as CASSSPGPQADTQYF.